Below, 21 T cell receptor beta chains from the same sample are listed, as sequenced in a study of blood T cell repertoires in COVID-19. Sequenced by immunoSEQ multiplex PCR; TCRdb stores in-frame clones only, minus some. The sample holds about 120,000 clones, 85% seen once. Sequencing was carried out using peripheral blood. These receptor sequences come from an elderly man with acute or convalescent COVID-19.

This clone was seen only once. V gene TRBV29-1 combines with J gene TRBJ2-7, with TRBD1 identical over 7 bases. The CDR3 contains 10 residues. Germline lookup yields CDR1 SQVTM and CDR2 ANQGSEA. Trimming took 4 bases from V and 6 from J; bases not matched to a gene: 0. CDR3 bases: TGCAGCGTTGGACAGGGCGAGCAGTACTTC. It codes for CSVGQGEQYF.

The chain has TRBV3-1 (or the pseudogene TRBV3-2) and TRBJ2-7; TRBD2 agrees at 8 bases. V dropped 4 bases and J dropped 7; count of bases not matched to a gene: 12. CDR1 is LGHDT and CDR2 is YNNKEL in the germline V gene (reference sequence). This CDR3 comprises 15 residues. The DNA of the CDR3 is TGTGCCAGCAGCCCTCAAGCGGGGGCCCCTTTTGAGCAGTACTTC. It encodes CASSPQAGAPFEQYF.

This sequence joins TRBV18 and TRBJ1-3, with TRBD1 matching 7 bases. There are 15 residues in the CDR3. Germline-derived CDR1 and CDR2 are KGHSH and LQKENI. Trimming cost V 4 bases and J 0 bases; bases outside gene matches: 3. The CDR3 protein is CASSHGQVSGNTIYF. The CDR3, as DNA: TGTGCCAGCTCACACGGACAGGTCTCTGGAAACACCATATATTTT.

The chain combines TRBV7-3 with TRBJ2-3; 8 bases line up with TRBD1. V lost 5 bases to trimming and J lost 1 base; unmatched junction nucleotides: 5. The germline V gene has CDR1 SGHTA and CDR2 FQGTGA. The CDR3 is made up of 15 amino acids. In DNA, the CDR3 is TGTGCCAGCAGCCCAACCAGGGGGCGCACAGATACGCAGTATTTT. This codes for CASSPTRGRTDTQYF.

The chain combines TRBV28 with TRBJ1-1; 11 nucleotides match TRBD1. V lost 7 bases, J lost 10 bases, and 14 bases stayed unmatched. Looked up from germline, CDR1 is MDHEN and CDR2 is SYDVKM. The CDR3 has 15 amino acids. DNA of the CDR3: TGTGCCAGCATCAATCCGGGACAGGGGGGATTGGGAGCTTTCTTT. Translating gives CASINPGQGGLGAFF.

The CDR3: CASSRTGGTEAFF. CDR3 nucleotides: TGTGCCAGTAGCAGGACAGGGGGAACTGAAGCTTTCTTT. This chain connects TRBV19 to TRBJ1-1; 10 bases match TRBD1. Germline CDR1 LNHDA, CDR2 SQIVND (reference sequence). The CDR3 has 13 residues. V shed 6 bases and J 5 bases; nucleotides not matched to a gene: 3.

The rearrangement uses TRBV19 and TRBJ2-3, with 9 bases aligning to TRBD1. CDR3 length: 15 amino acids. The germline gives CDR1 LNHDA, CDR2 SQIVND (reference sequence). V trimming: 10 bases; J trimming: 8 bases; junction bases outside the gene matches: 16. CDR3 sequence reads: CATTEQGALSGTQYF. CDR3 nucleotide sequence: TGTGCCACTACGGAACAGGGGGCCCTCTCTGGTACGCAGTATTTT.

V is TRBV5-8 and J is TRBJ1-3; the D is unclear. The germline V and J ends were trimmed by 7 bases and 0 bases, with 20 bases remaining between them. The CDR3 has 17 residues. Germline V CDR1 and CDR2: SGHTS, YDEGEE. As DNA, the CDR3 is TGTGCCAGCCCTGAGGTATTAACCAGAAGCTCTGGAAACACCATATATTTT. This translates into CASPEVLTRSSGNTIYF.

The chain is built from TRBV5-8 and TRBJ1-5; 8 positions match TRBD1. The germline V gene encodes CDR1 SGHTS and CDR2 YDEGEE. The trim removed 0 bases at V and 5 bases at J, leaving 4 bases unmatched. The CDR3 contains 15 residues. The chain's CDR3 is CASSLGTGKYQPQHF. The CDR3 DNA reads as TGTGCCAGCAGCTTGGGGACAGGGAAATATCAGCCCCAGCATTTT.

This chain connects TRBV4-3 to TRBJ1-2, with a tentative D call TRBD1 (5 bases). Germline V gene sequence: CDR1 LGHNA, CDR2 YSLEER. This CDR3 has 14 amino acids. V was trimmed by 4 bases and J by 0 bases, leaving 9 bases between them. Here the CDR3 DNA reads TGCGCCAGCAGCCCGGGGACTTCTAACTATGGCTACACCTTC. This gives the protein CASSPGTSNYGYTF.

V and J are TRBV5-6 and TRBJ1-2, with D perhaps TRBD1 (5 bases). V was trimmed by 4 bases and J by 1 base, leaving 14 bases between them. Germline CDR1 and CDR2: SGHDT and YYEEEE. The CDR3 runs 15 residues. This chain's CDR3 is CASSPDRGNNYGYTF. CDR3 sequence (DNA): TGTGCCAGCAGCCCCGACCGGGGGAATAACTATGGCTACACCTTC. Variable domain in full (rest from reference TRBV5-6 and TRBJ1-2): DAGVTQSPTHLIKTRGQQVTLRCSPKSGHDTVSWYQQALGQGPQFIFQYYEEEERQRGNFPDRFSGHQFPNYSSELNVNALLLGDSALYLCASSPDRGNNYGYTFGSGTRLTVV.

The chain employs TRBV19 and TRBJ1-1; 7 bases are a match to TRBD1. Germline values: CDR1 LNHDA, CDR2 SQIVND (reference sequence). The V segment lost 1 base and the J segment 8 bases; nucleotides outside the gene matches: 4. This CDR3 is 13 amino acids long. The CDR3 is CASSIAVRGEAFF. The CDR3 bases are TGTGCCAGTAGTATAGCGGTCAGGGGGGAAGCTTTCTTT.

The chain uses TRBV29-1 and TRBJ2-1; D possibly corresponds to TRBD2 (6 bases). The CDR3 extends over 14 amino acids. With 2 bases removed from V and 3 bases from J, the gap between germline ends came to 11 bases. Germline V gives CDR1 SQVTM, CDR2 ANQGSEA. For the CDR3, the DNA is TGCAGCGTTGAAAGTAGCGGACACTACAATGAGCAGTTCTTC. Its protein is CSVESSGHYNEQFF.

The V and J genes are TRBV5-1 and TRBJ2-5, with a possible D match to TRBD2 (6 bases). The CDR3 covers 13 residues. Trimming took 4 bases from V and 5 from J, leaving 12 bases between them. Germline V CDR1 and CDR2: SGHRS, YFSETQ. CDR3 loop: CASSPTSPETQYF. CDR3 in DNA: TGCGCCAGCAGCCCTACTAGCCCGGAGACCCAGTACTTC.

The rearrangement links TRBV14 to TRBJ2-1; 11 nucleotides agree with TRBD2. The CDR3 sequence is 15 residues long. Trimming at V came to 1 base and at J to 5 bases, leaving 1 base not matched to a gene. CDR1 and CDR2 (germline): SGHDN, FVKESK. The DNA of the CDR3 is TGTGCCAGCAGCCAAGGACTAGCGGGGAACAATGAGCAGTTCTTC. As protein: CASSQGLAGNNEQFF.

V usage is TRBV6-5 and J usage is TRBJ1-2; possibly TRBD1 for D (6 bases). V was trimmed by 7 bases and J by 11 bases, leaving 23 bases between them. Germline CDR1 MNHEY, CDR2 SVGAGI. The CDR3 runs 14 residues. This chain's CDR3 is CASIPRGGVIMYTF. The DNA of the CDR3 is TGTGCCAGCATCCCCCGAGGGGGGGTTATTATGTACACCTTC.

This clone was observed a single time. This chain joins TRBV15 and TRBJ2-5; a possible D gene is TRBD1 (6 bases). This CDR3 contains 17 residues. From germline, CDR1 is LNHNV and CDR2 YYDKDF (reference sequence). The V end was cut by 0 bases, the J end by 4 bases, with 18 bases between. The CDR3 sequence: CATSRDDGQGRRETQYF. CDR3 nucleotides: TGTGCCACCAGCAGAGATGACGGGCAGGGGCGCAGAGAGACCCAGTACTTC.

The CDR3 is CASSPALAGSYEQYF. CDR3 bases: TGTGCCAGCTCACCAGCACTAGCGGGATCGTACGAGCAGTACTTC. The chain links TRBV18 to TRBJ2-7, with 10 bases that match TRBD2. This CDR3 is built from 15 residues. Germline assignment: CDR1 KGHSH and CDR2 LQKENI. The trim removed 2 bases at V and 4 bases at J, leaving 5 bases unmatched.

The rearrangement joins TRBV7-3 to TRBJ2-3; D is perhaps TRBD2 (6 bases). Trimming took off 2 bases at V and 0 bases at J, with 12 bases between the two ends. Germline CDR1 reads SGHTA; CDR2 reads FQGTGA. The CDR3 runs 16 residues. This CDR3 is CASSLYGGASTDTQYF. The CDR3 DNA reads as TGTGCCAGCAGCTTATACGGCGGGGCCAGCACAGATACGCAGTATTTT.

The chain employs TRBV7-9 and TRBJ1-5; TRBD1 might be the D (5 bases). Germline V gene data show CDR1 as SEHNR and CDR2 as FQNEAQ (reference sequence). The CDR3 length is 15 residues. V was clipped by 5 bases and J by 6 bases, with 17 bases between them. The CDR3 nucleotides are TGTGCCAGCAGCCCTAGCGGGGCTGAGCCTCAGCCCCAGCATTTT. Translation: CASSPSGAEPQPQHF.

This chain joins TRBV6-1 and TRBJ1-6; possibly TRBD1 for D (6 bases). CDR1 is MNHNS and CDR2 is SASEGT in the germline V gene. Trimming left V 1 base short and J 8 bases short, with 12 bases between. The CDR3 covers 15 residues. CDR3 nucleotides: TGTGCCAGCAGTGAAGGGGGGGGCAGGGATTCACCCCTCCACTTT. This codes for CASSEGGGRDSPLHF.